In its sample, the clone carrying this T cell receptor (beta chain) was seen a few times. Antigen unknown. The data originate from a study of beta chain features in type 1 diabetes. The study, taken as a whole, reports: Naive, central memory and Treg TCRB repertoires appeared more alike in patients than in healthy donors. Across all four CD4+ subsets, people with type 1 diabetes showed modestly shorter TCRB CDR3s. VDJ junctions in type 1 diabetes patients carried more deletions and fewer insertions. Whether HLA type affects TCRB rearrangement stayed undetermined in the present work.

Isolated RNA was reverse transcribed in full, so expressed TCRB transcripts were sequenced. There were around 3.5 million reads on average in the naive, central memory and regulatory T cell samples. Clones were sequenced by immunoSEQ multiplex PCR, and TCRdb holds only the in-frame ones, with some missing. Counted here are some 140,000 clones, 9% occurring once; the ten biggest clones make up 0.75%. The sample consisted of central memory CD4+ T cells from blood. This receptor was obtained from a man in his thirties or forties with type 1 diabetes.

The CDR3 protein is CASSGAAPYEQYF. The CDR3 nucleotides are TGTGCCAGCTCTGGGGCAGCGCCCTACGAGCAGTACTTC. V and J are TRBV28 and TRBJ2-7; a possible D gene is TRBD1 (5 bases). The length of the CDR3 is 13 residues. The V gene's germline CDR1 is MDHEN and CDR2 SYDVKM. Deletions cut 8 bases from V and 2 bases from J, with 13 bases between.